This T cell receptor beta chain was captured in a study of OX40 agonist ivuxolimab in advanced cancers. Study background: Ivuxolimab is a fully human IgG2 antibody that activates OX40 (CD134). Study-wide results and limits: Within 6 weeks, CD4+ and CD8+ blood T cells expanded clonally at 0.1 to 3.0 mg/kg. Still undetermined is the antigen specificity of the expanded peripheral T cells.

As regards this clone: Antigen specificity is unknown.

In germline, CDR1 is PRHDT, CDR2 FYEKMQ (reference sequence). This CDR3 spans 15 amino acids. With V trimmed by 5 bases and J by 4 bases, 4 bases remained unmatched. Assay used: immunoSEQ multiplex PCR; TCRdb lists only in-frame clones, some missing. This table has 65,000 to 80,000 clones, 85% to 95% appearing once. The chain joins TRBV13 to TRBJ2-7; TRBD2 matches 14 bases. The source was CD4+ or CD8+ T cells sorted from blood, collected in a trial of the OX40 agonist ivuxolimab. The receptor's source is an adult with an advanced solid tumor such as melanoma, head and neck, liver or kidney cancer. The CDR3: CASSGGLAGVYEQYF. In nucleotides, the CDR3 is TGTGCCAGCAGCGGGGGACTAGCGGGGGTGTACGAGCAGTACTTC. The entire variable domain, with the rest obtained from reference TRBV13 and TRBJ2-7, is as follows: AAGVIQSPRHLIKEKRETATLKCYPIPRHDTVYWYQQGPGQDPQFLISFYEKMQSDKGSIPDRFSAQQFSDYHSELNMSSLELGDSALYFCASSGGLAGVYEQYFGPGTRLTVT.